This T cell receptor beta chain was profiled in a study of cytomegalovirus exposure and HLA in healthy donors. Findings and caveats of the study: The majority of TCR sequences were rare, yet some public TCRs appeared in many donors.

It was with 60 Vbeta and 13 Jbeta primers that the PCR ran. As originally analysed: Per a later analysis, the number of unique TCR beta chains was around 79 million, of which about 11 million were shared. Clones were read by immunoSEQ multiplex PCR, and TCRdb kept only the in-frame ones, dropping some. V, J and clone size reflect that table, while D and trimming were determined from the DNA. The profile shows about 100,000 clones, roughly three quarters of them singletons. On this clone: The antigen remains undetermined.

Unmatched junction bases numbered 8, after V lost 6 bases and J lost 2 bases. Germline V gives CDR1 LNHNV, CDR2 YYDKDF (reference sequence). This CDR3 comprises 15 residues. Sequencing was carried out using PBMCs. The chain recombines TRBV15 with TRBJ2-7; 9 bases line up with TRBD2. This receptor was taken from a woman in her fifties or sixties in good health and CMV-seronegative. The CDR3 sequence is CATSKLAGDPYEQYF. The CDR3 bases are TGTGCCACCAGTAAATTAGCGGGGGACCCCTACGAGCAGTACTTC. The entire variable domain, with the rest obtained from reference TRBV15 and TRBJ2-7, is as follows: DAMVIQNPRYQVTQFGKPVTLSCSQTLNHNVMYWYQQKSSQAPKLLFHYYDKDFNNEADTPDNFQSRRPNTSFCFLDIRSPGLGDTAMYLCATSKLAGDPYEQYFGPGTRLTVT.